What follows are 5 T cell receptor beta chains derived from one specimen sequenced in a study of T cell repertoires in cytomegalovirus infection. TCRdb analysed the reads with MiXCR anew, one entry per CDR3 protein. The table shows about 830,000 distinct CDR3 sequences, with over 25% occurring only once. Their antigen targets remain unknown. The sequenced sample was cultured CD8+ T cells from PBMCs, obtained from culture after CMV antigen stimulation. These receptors were obtained from a human donor in good health (CMV status not recorded). Some clones in this sample may be carry-over from other donors' samples.

The CDR3 region is CSARDSGSYEQYV. As DNA, the CDR3 is TGCAGTGCTAGAGACAGCGGGTCCTACGAGCAGTACGTC. The gene calls are TRBV20-1 and TRBJ2-7, with D perhaps TRBD2 (6 bases). Germline V gene data show CDR1 as DFQATT and CDR2 as SNEGSKA (reference sequence). Trimming removed 0 bases from V and 1 base from J, with 7 bases in between. CDR3 length: 13 residues.

The sample holds a few counts of this clonotype. The CDR3 DNA sequence: TGTGCCAGCAGTTTATCAGGGGGCTGGGACGAGCAGTACGTC. Protein product: CASSLSGGWDEQYV. V is TRBV28 and J is TRBJ2-7, with 8 bases matching TRBD1. The CDR3 runs 14 residues. V trimming: 1 base; J trimming: 5 bases; junction bases outside the gene matches: 4. Germline V lookup: CDR1 MDHEN, CDR2 SYDVKM.

The chain employs TRBV6-5 and TRBJ1-1; perhaps TRBD1 as D (5 bases). Trimming stripped 5 bases from V and 1 base from J, with 14 bases between. CDR3 length equals 15 residues. Germline V gives CDR1 MNHEY, CDR2 SVGAGI. DNA for the CDR3: TGTGCCAGCAGTCCGGGGGGGTACGCGAACACTGAAGCTTTCTTT. Its translation: CASSPGGYANTEAFF.

About this clonotype: Its ends do not fully match the called genes, so a read error is possible. V and J are TRBV27 and TRBJ2-3, with 10 bases lining up with TRBD2. The CDR3 has 15 residues. The germline gives CDR1 MNHEY, CDR2 SMNVEV (reference sequence). The CDR3 region is CTSSGLAEVTDTQYF. The CDR3 region has the DNA TGTACCAGCAGCGGACTAGCGGAGGTAACAGATACGCAGTATTTT.

The rearrangement joins TRBV12-3 or TRBV12-4 to TRBJ2-7; D gene unclear. V was cut by 1 base and J by 0 bases, with 7 bases left in between. The CDR3 extends over 14 amino acids. In nucleotides, the CDR3 is TGTGCCAGCAGTTTAGGGGTCAGCTCCTACGAGCAGTACTTC. The encoded protein is CASSLGVSSYEQYF.